This TCR beta chain appears in the sequencing data of a study of T cells in Graves' hyperthyroidism and ophthalmopathy. In regard to this clonotype: Its antigen is as yet unknown.

In germline, CDR1 is SQVTM, CDR2 ANQGSEA. Trimming cost V 7 bases and J 3 bases, with 7 bases left between them. The CDR3 contains 10 residues. Study-wide points: The majority of expanded thyroid clonotypes above 0.001 also appeared in blood.

Amplified TCR beta CDR3 regions derived from RNA transcripts. The HTBI primer set was used in a first-round RT-PCR of the TCR CDR3. TCRdb re-analysed the multiplex PCR reads in MiXCR, keeping a single row per CDR3 protein. This sample has 500,000 to 600,000 distinct CDR3 sequences, with 46% found just once. A patient was excluded if there was uncontrolled infection, other autoimmune disease, pregnancy or lactation. Each diagnosis drew on symptoms, thyroxine, TRAb, thyroid ultrasound and orbital computed tomography findings. The chain links TRBV29-1 to TRBJ2-7; D uncertain. Material: peripheral blood or thyroid tissue (not recorded which). This clonotype was sampled from an adult woman with Graves' disease, either hyperthyroidism or ophthalmopathy (not recorded which). This CDR3 reads CSGWNYEQYF. The CDR3 bases are TGCAGCGGGTGGAACTACGAGCAGTACTTC.